One sample yielded the 15 T cell receptor beta chains listed below, sequenced in a study of T cells in Graves' hyperthyroidism and ophthalmopathy. There were TCR beta CDR3 regions amplified from RNA transcripts. Researchers ran a first-round RT-PCR on the TCR CDR3 using the HTBI primer set. TCRdb analysed the multiplex PCR reads with MiXCR anew, one entry per CDR3 protein. The repertoire includes around 690,000 distinct CDR3 sequences, less than 25% of them detected once, and 34% sits in the top ten. Material for sequencing was blood. Receptor source: a man younger than 45 with Graves' ophthalmopathy.

This clonotype showed up many times. The rearrangement links TRBV28 to TRBJ1-1; D is unclear. The V end was cut by 3 bases, the J end by 3 bases, with 17 bases between. From germline, CDR1 is MDHEN and CDR2 SYDVKM. This CDR3 comprises 16 residues. Here the CDR3 reads CASSLGGMGFDTEAFF. CDR3 sequence (DNA): TGTGCCAGCAGTTTGGGAGGGATGGGGTTCGACACTGAAGCTTTCTTT.

This clonotype was seen a few times. CDR3 protein: CASSSTGPASEQYF. CDR3 nucleotide sequence: TGTGCCAGCAGCAGTACCGGGCCCGCCTCCGAGCAGTACTTC. The V and J genes are TRBV9 and TRBJ2-7, with no clear D. CDR3 length: 14 amino acids. Germline lookup yields CDR1 SGDLS and CDR2 YYNGEE. Deletions cut 4 bases from V and 6 bases from J, with 17 bases between.

This clonotype was recorded a few times. V is TRBV12-3 or TRBV12-4 and J is TRBJ1-2, with D tentatively TRBD1 (5 bases). The CDR3 covers 14 residues. Trimming took 2 bases from V and 4 from J, leaving 11 bases between them. Here the CDR3 DNA reads TGTGCCAGCAGTTTACCCGGGGACCTCTATGGCTACACCTTC. It yields the protein CASSLPGDLYGYTF.

The chain employs TRBV18 and TRBJ2-7; D not certain. The CDR3 consists of 16 residues. CDR1 and CDR2 (germline): KGHSH, LQKENI. V was clipped by 3 bases and J by 5 bases, with 20 bases between them. The CDR3 DNA reads TGTGCCAGCTCACCGTTCGACGGTGGTGTCGCGGACGAGCAGTACTTC. As protein: CASSPFDGGVADEQYF.

This clonotype has a handful of counts. The chain has TRBV20-1 and TRBJ2-7; 8 positions match TRBD2. CDR1 is DFQATT and CDR2 is SNEGSKA in the germline V gene (reference sequence). After removal of 3 bases from V and 0 bases from J, the junction contained 1 base not matched to a gene. The CDR3 spans 13 residues. The CDR3 sequence: CSARGTSSYEQYF. The CDR3 DNA is TGCAGTGCTAGGGGGACTAGCTCCTACGAGCAGTACTTC.

This clonotype was seen at least ten times. The rearrangement links TRBV5-1 to TRBJ2-7; TRBD2 agrees at 9 bases. Germline V gene sequence: CDR1 SGHRS, CDR2 YFSETQ. V lost 0 bases to trimming and J lost 2 bases; unmatched junction nucleotides: 3. This CDR3 contains 15 residues. The CDR3 coding sequence is TGCGCCAGCAGCTTGGGTAGCGGGGGAACCTACGAGCAGTACTTC. It yields the protein CASSLGSGGTYEQYF. The full variable domain, with the rest looked up from reference TRBV5-1 and TRBJ2-7, is KAGVTQTPRYLIKTRGQQVTLSCSPISGHRSVSWYQQTPGQGLQFLFEYFSETQRNKGNFPGRFSGRQFSNSRSEMNVSTLELGDSALYLCASSLGSGGTYEQYFGPGTRLTVT.

This clonotype has at least ten counts. The genes are TRBV27 and TRBJ2-1; TRBD1 matches 9 bases. V shed 6 bases and J 6 bases; nucleotides not matched to a gene: 0. The germline V gene encodes CDR1 MNHEY and CDR2 SMNVEV (reference sequence). This CDR3 region has 12 residues. For the CDR3, the DNA is TGTGCCAGCAGGACAGGGGGCAATGAGCAGTTCTTC. It codes for CASRTGGNEQFF.

This clonotype was counted only a few times. The chain combines TRBV20-1 with TRBJ2-5; D might be TRBD2 (6 bases). The germline gives CDR1 DFQATT, CDR2 SNEGSKA (reference sequence). V was clipped by 5 bases and J by 2 bases, with 15 bases between them. The CDR3 length is 14 residues. The CDR3 loop reads CSAQRNSGQETQYF. As DNA, the CDR3 is TGCAGTGCTCAACGTAATAGCGGTCAAGAGACCCAGTACTTC.

This clonotype was counted only a few times. The V gene is TRBV6-5, the J gene TRBJ1-6; 7 bases agree with TRBD1. This CDR3 is built from 16 residues. Per the germline V gene, CDR1 is MNHEY and CDR2 is SVGAGI. V lost 2 bases, J lost 7 bases, and 8 bases stayed unmatched. The CDR3 sequence: CASSYGWTGTNSPLHF. CDR3 nucleotide sequence: TGTGCCAGCAGTTACGGGTGGACAGGAACGAATTCACCCCTCCACTTT.

The chain joins TRBV6-2 or TRBV6-3 to TRBJ2-3; a possible D gene is TRBD2 (5 bases). Trimming left V 7 bases short and J 6 bases short, with 8 bases between. This CDR3 has 11 amino acids. Per the germline V gene, CDR1 is MNHEY and CDR2 is SVGEGT. CDR3 in amino acids: CASITGDTQYF. CDR3 DNA sequence: TGTGCCAGCATTACGGGGGATACGCAGTATTTT.

This clonotype was found a few times. The rearrangement links TRBV19 to TRBJ2-1; 11 bases match TRBD1. Germline loops: CDR1 LNHDA, CDR2 SQIVND (reference sequence). V lost 3 bases to trimming and J lost 8 bases; unmatched junction nucleotides: 6. CDR3 size: 15 residues. CDR3 region: CASSMWTGGPHEQFF. In DNA, the CDR3 is TGTGCCAGTAGTATGTGGACAGGGGGCCCCCATGAGCAGTTCTTC.

This clonotype was seen more than once but under ten times. This chain links TRBV6-1 with TRBJ1-5; 7 bases match TRBD1. Germline V gene sequence: CDR1 MNHNS, CDR2 SASEGT. The CDR3 totals 15 residues. After removal of 6 bases from V and 6 bases from J, the junction contained 11 bases not matched to a gene. CDR3 loop: CASRKTGTAGQPQHF. CDR3 nucleotide sequence: TGTGCCAGCAGAAAGACCGGGACAGCGGGTCAGCCCCAGCATTTT.

This clonotype has at least ten counts. CDR3 amino acids: CSARDLESYGYTF. The DNA of the CDR3 is TGCAGTGCTAGAGATCTCGAGTCCTATGGCTACACCTTC. The chain links TRBV20-1 to TRBJ1-2; the D is unclear. This CDR3 region has 13 residues. The germline V gene encodes CDR1 DFQATT and CDR2 SNEGSKA (reference sequence). Trimming shortened V by 0 bases and J by 4 bases, and 9 bases separated the two germline ends.

The V gene is TRBV18, the J gene TRBJ1-2; maybe TRBD1 (5 bases). CDR1 and CDR2 from the germline V gene are KGHSH and LQKENI. Deletions cut 3 bases from V and 8 bases from J, with 16 bases between. This CDR3 contains 14 residues. CDR3 DNA sequence: TGTGCCAGCTCACCTATCACGGGGCCAGGGGGCTACACCTTC. Translated: CASSPITGPGGYTF.

This clonotype was observed at least ten times. The genes are TRBV11-2 and TRBJ2-7; D is undetermined. CDR1 SGHAT and CDR2 FQNNGV come from the germline V gene. The V gene lost 4 bases and the J gene lost 0 bases, with 13 bases spanning the gap. The CDR3 sequence is 15 residues long. The CDR3 sequence: CASSSEPHGSYEQYF. CDR3 sequence (DNA): TGTGCCAGCAGCTCAGAGCCGCACGGCTCCTACGAGCAGTACTTC.